Shown below are 29 T cell receptor beta chains from a single sample sequenced in a study of CD8 T cells in Susac syndrome. The RNA, 0.5 to 1 ug, was put through reverse transcription using random hexamers. MiXCR, applied by TCRdb to the immunoSEQ multiplex PCR reads, yields one record per CDR3 protein. The sample has some 300,000 distinct CDR3 sequences, approximately 84% seen once; the top ten hold around 0.11%. What was sequenced was CD8+ T cells from PBMCs. These TCRs come from a human donor with multiple sclerosis.

The chain uses TRBV6-5 and TRBJ2-5; 9 positions match TRBD1. J gave up 0 bases and V 4 bases, and 6 bases lay outside the gene matches. The CDR3 runs 16 residues. The germline gives CDR1 MNHEY, CDR2 SVGAGI. The CDR3 sequence is CASSSLWDRDQETQYF. In DNA form, the CDR3 reads TGTGCCAGCAGTTCTCTCTGGGACAGGGACCAAGAGACCCAGTACTTC.

The rearrangement joins TRBV7-9 to TRBJ2-7; possible D gene TRBD1, 5 bases. Between the trimmed V and J ends, which lost 8 bases and 2 bases, there was a span of 16 bases. Germline V gene lookup returns CDR1 SEHNR and CDR2 FQNEAQ (reference sequence). The CDR3 is 14 amino acids. CDR3 sequence: CASPIKDSPYEQYF. The DNA of the CDR3 is TGTGCCAGCCCGATAAAAGACAGTCCCTACGAGCAGTACTTC.

J is TRBJ2-1 and V is TRBV6-4; 7 bases line up with TRBD2. This CDR3 comprises 15 residues. The trim removed 2 bases at V and 3 bases at J, leaving 4 bases unmatched. Germline CDR1 reads MRHNA; CDR2 reads SNTAGT. CDR3 nucleotide sequence: TGTGCCAGCAGTGACGAGGCGGGGGACTACAATGAGCAGTTCTTC. Translation gives CASSDEAGDYNEQFF.

V and J are TRBV5-4 and TRBJ2-1; 8 positions match TRBD2. The V and J ends lost 4 bases and 4 bases, in that order; junction bases with no gene match: 7. Germline V gene data show CDR1 as SGHNT and CDR2 as YYREEE (reference sequence). This CDR3 contains 15 residues. The CDR3 loop reads CASSPSGRIYNEQFF. The CDR3 nucleotides read TGTGCCAGCAGCCCTAGCGGGCGAATTTACAATGAGCAGTTCTTC.

This clonotype came up a few times. The V and J genes are TRBV12-3 or TRBV12-4 and TRBJ2-7; 8 bases are a match to TRBD2. This CDR3 has 14 amino acids. Germline trimming cut 3 bases from V and 0 bases from J; bases unmatched to any gene: 1. CDR3 coding DNA: TGTGCCAGCAGTTTCGGGACTAGCTCCTACGAGCAGTACTTC. It codes for CASSFGTSSYEQYF.

The chain links TRBV27 to TRBJ2-3; 9 nucleotides line up with TRBD2. The V segment lost 2 bases and the J segment 4 bases; nucleotides outside the gene matches: 4. Germline CDR1 reads MNHEY; CDR2 reads SMNVEV (reference sequence). CDR3 length equals 15 residues. CDR3 DNA: TGTGCCAGCAGTTTAGGCGGGAGGGCCCCAGATACGCAGTATTTT. As protein: CASSLGGRAPDTQYF.

The chain has TRBV29-1 and TRBJ2-5; D unclear. Trimming pared 3 bases from V and 5 bases from J, leaving 4 bases between. The CDR3 totals 10 residues. Germline CDR1 reads SQVTM; CDR2 reads ANQGSEA. This chain's CDR3 is CSVDLETQYF. The DNA of the CDR3 is TGCAGCGTTGATCTGGAGACCCAGTACTTC. Filled out from reference TRBV29-1 and TRBJ2-5, the complete variable domain reads SAVISQKPSRDICQRGTSLTIQCQVDSQVTMMFWYRQQPGQSLTLIATANQGSEATYESGFVIDKFPISRPNLTFSTLTVSNMSPEDSSIYLCSVDLETQYFGPGTRLLVL.

The V call is TRBV6-5, the J call TRBJ2-1; TRBD1 matches 7 bases. With 2 bases clipped from V and 0 bases from J, the junction kept 10 bases outside the gene matches. CDR3 length equals 18 residues. Per the germline V gene, CDR1 is MNHEY and CDR2 is SVGAGI. The CDR3: CASSYRPQGKSSYNEQFF. For the CDR3, the DNA is TGTGCCAGCAGTTACCGGCCACAGGGGAAAAGCTCCTACAATGAGCAGTTCTTC.

The chain uses TRBV16 and TRBJ2-7, with D possibly being TRBD2 (5 bases). Germline V gives CDR1 KGHSY, CDR2 FQNENV. CDR3 length: 14 residues. Trimming shortened V by 2 bases and J by 3 bases, and 11 bases separated the two germline ends. This CDR3 is CASSQGLDYYEQYF. The CDR3 DNA follows: TGTGCCAGCAGCCAAGGCCTAGACTACTACGAGCAGTACTTC.

There are a few counts of this clonotype. The chain recombines TRBV9 with TRBJ2-7, with D hard to call. Trimming left V 3 bases short and J 6 bases short, with 19 bases between. Germline V gives CDR1 SGDLS, CDR2 YYNGEE. The CDR3 has 15 amino acids. The CDR3 here is CASSGSAGERVEQYF. CDR3 in DNA: TGTGCCAGCAGCGGCAGCGCTGGGGAAAGGGTCGAGCAGTACTTC.

This clonotype was detected once. V and J are TRBV28 and TRBJ2-4; the D is unclear. The CDR3 loop spans 14 amino acids. Germline values: CDR1 MDHEN, CDR2 SYDVKM. Trimming pared 3 bases from V and 1 base from J, leaving 7 bases between. The CDR3 bases are TGTGCCAGCAGTTTCTTCGGCGCCAAAAACATTCAGTACTTC. As protein: CASSFFGAKNIQYF.

This clonotype was seen just once. The chain employs TRBV12-5 and TRBJ2-1; 7 bases are shared with TRBD2. V trimming: 4 bases; J trimming: 5 bases; junction bases outside the gene matches: 5. Germline CDR1 is LGHNT and CDR2 is FRNRAP. CDR3 length: 14 amino acids. The CDR3 region is CASGWEGPNNEQFF. The CDR3 coding sequence is TGTGCTAGTGGTTGGGAGGGACCAAACAATGAGCAGTTCTTC.

The rearrangement uses TRBV27 and TRBJ1-5, with D unresolved. The CDR3 covers 16 residues. Germline CDR1 reads MNHEY; CDR2 reads SMNVEV (reference sequence). V gave up 4 bases and J gave up 5 bases, with 18 bases separating them. The CDR3 loop reads CASSSIGDLAYQPQHF. The CDR3 DNA is TGTGCCAGCAGTTCCATCGGTGACCTAGCTTATCAGCCCCAGCATTTT.

The chain joins TRBV13 to TRBJ2-7; weak D call: TRBD2 (6 bases). Trimming took 6 bases from V and 3 from J, leaving 12 bases between them. CDR1 is PRHDT and CDR2 is FYEKMQ in the germline V gene (reference sequence). CDR3 size: 13 residues. CDR3 region: CASSHETSYEQYF. CDR3 nucleotide sequence: TGTGCCAGCAGTCACGAGACTAGCTACGAGCAGTACTTC.

The CDR3 reads CASSSGLAEIQETQYF. The CDR3 region has the DNA TGTGCCAGCAGTTCCGGACTAGCGGAGATTCAAGAGACCCAGTACTTC. J is TRBJ2-5 and V is TRBV28; 10 bases align to TRBD2. Trimming cost V 4 bases and J 2 bases; bases outside gene matches: 7. The CDR3 extends over 16 amino acids. Germline lookup yields CDR1 MDHEN and CDR2 SYDVKM.

CDR3 loop: CASSLTGQGPEAFF. In nucleotides, the CDR3 is TGTGCCAGCAGTTTAACGGGACAGGGCCCTGAAGCTTTCTTT. This chain uses TRBV27 with TRBJ1-1, with 9 bases matching TRBD1. V was pared by 2 bases and J by 6 bases, with 4 bases of the junction left unmatched. From germline, CDR1 is MNHEY and CDR2 SMNVEV (reference sequence). The CDR3 spans 14 residues.

On this clonotype itself: The junction and the germline gene differ at one end; a read error may be behind it. This chain uses TRBV27 with TRBJ2-7, with a tentative D call TRBD1 (5 bases). Per the germline V gene, CDR1 is MNHEY and CDR2 is SMNVEV (reference sequence). This CDR3 comprises 15 residues. The CDR3 loop reads CASRLSQGRSYEQYF. CDR3 coding DNA: TGTGCCAGCAGATTATCTCAGGGCCGCTCCTACGAGCAGTACTTC.

This clonotype was counted a single time. Here the CDR3 DNA reads TGTGCCAGTCAGAGAGGGCGACAGGACGGCGAGCAGTACTTC. This sequence encodes CASQRGRQDGEQYF. The chain links TRBV19 to TRBJ2-7; TRBD1 might be the D (6 bases). V was cut by 8 bases and J by 6 bases, with 20 bases left in between. CDR3 size: 14 residues. Germline V gene sequence: CDR1 LNHDA, CDR2 SQIVND (reference sequence).

V is TRBV28 and J is TRBJ2-2; possibly TRBD1 for D (6 bases). V gave up 4 bases and J gave up 6 bases, with 9 bases separating them. Germline V gene lookup returns CDR1 MDHEN and CDR2 SYDVKM. The CDR3 loop spans 13 amino acids. The DNA of the CDR3 is TGTGCCAGCAGTTGGACAGATCCCGGGGAGCTGTTTTTT. Protein sequence: CASSWTDPGELFF.

This clonotype was found once. The chain is built from TRBV3-1 and TRBJ2-3; D gene unclear. This CDR3 is 13 amino acids long. V gave up 4 bases and J gave up 2 bases, with 7 bases separating them. Looked up from germline, CDR1 is LGHDT and CDR2 is YNNKEL (reference sequence). The CDR3 reads CASSPYPTDTQYF. The CDR3 DNA is TGTGCCAGCAGCCCGTACCCCACAGATACGCAGTATTTT.

This clonotype is a singleton in its sample. The genes are TRBV29-1 and TRBJ2-1, with D perhaps assigned TRBD1 or TRBD2 (5 bases each). V gave up 0 bases and J gave up 7 bases, with 16 bases separating them. CDR1 and CDR2 (germline): SQVTM, ANQGSEA. CDR3 length: 15 amino acids. The CDR3 here is CSVEDPGPTGNEQFF. The CDR3 DNA reads TGCAGCGTTGAAGACCCGGGACCTACGGGGAATGAGCAGTTCTTC.

The chain combines TRBV18 with TRBJ2-1; 10 nucleotides agree with TRBD2. The V segment lost 6 bases and the J segment 8 bases; nucleotides outside the gene matches: 7. The germline gives CDR1 KGHSH, CDR2 LQKENI. The length of the CDR3 is 14 residues. Here the CDR3 reads CASSLLAGEDEQFF. CDR3 DNA sequence: TGTGCCAGCTCTCTTCTAGCGGGAGAGGATGAGCAGTTCTTC.

The chain carries TRBV13 and TRBJ1-6; TRBD1 matches at 9 bases. The CDR3 length is 15 residues. The ends lost 2 bases at V and 6 bases at J; junction bases unmatched: 2. CDR1 is PRHDT, CDR2 FYEKMQ, per germline (reference sequence). The CDR3 sequence is CASSLPGQGNSPLHF. DNA for the CDR3: TGTGCCAGCAGCTTACCGGGACAGGGTAATTCACCCCTCCACTTT.

The V gene is TRBV9, the J gene TRBJ2-1; D tentatively fits TRBD1 or TRBD2 (5 bases each). This CDR3 comprises 14 residues. The V end lost 4 bases, the J end lost 5 bases, and 13 bases lay between the germline ends. Germline CDR1 and CDR2: SGDLS and YYNGEE. The CDR3 is CASSPRGFDNEQFF. CDR3 nucleotides: TGTGCCAGCAGCCCTCGGGGCTTTGACAATGAGCAGTTCTTC.

The J gene is TRBJ1-6, the V gene TRBV7-2; 8 bases fit TRBD1. CDR1 SGHTA and CDR2 FQGNSA come from the germline V gene. V shed 5 bases and J 1 base; nucleotides not matched to a gene: 4. The CDR3 length is 16 residues. The CDR3 loop reads CASSLGQGSYNSPLHF. In DNA, the CDR3 is TGTGCCAGCAGCCTCGGACAGGGTTCCTATAATTCACCCCTCCACTTT.

This chain links TRBV7-9 with TRBJ1-5, with D tentatively TRBD1 (5 bases). The CDR3 sequence is 13 residues long. Germline V gene lookup returns CDR1 SEHNR and CDR2 FQNEAQ (reference sequence). Trimming pared 4 bases from V and 4 bases from J, leaving 8 bases between. The CDR3 protein is CASSSQGNQPQHF. Written as DNA, the CDR3 is TGTGCCAGCAGCTCCCAGGGTAATCAGCCCCAGCATTTT.

This clonotype was picked up one time. The gene calls are TRBV7-6 and TRBJ2-1; 13 nucleotides line up with TRBD2. The length of the CDR3 is 16 residues. Germline CDR1 SGHVS, CDR2 FNYEAQ. J lost 6 bases, V lost 2 bases, and 4 bases had no gene match. In DNA, the CDR3 is TGTGCCAGCAGCTTAAAGGGACTAGCGGGATTCAATGAGCAGTTCTTC. This gives the protein CASSLKGLAGFNEQFF. Variable domain in full (rest from reference TRBV7-6 and TRBJ2-1): GAGVSQSPRYKVTKRGQDVALRCDPISGHVSLYWYRQALGQGPEFLTYFNYEAQQDKSGLPNDRFSAERPEGSISTLTIQRTEQRDSAMYRCASSLKGLAGFNEQFFGPGTRLTVL.

The chain couples TRBV7-6 to TRBJ2-7; TRBD1 might be the D (7 bases). The germline gives CDR1 SGHVS, CDR2 FNYEAQ. The CDR3 contains 18 residues. Trimming removed 1 base at V and 5 bases at J, with 24 bases between. For the CDR3, the DNA is TGTGCCAGCAGCTTAGAAATTCGTGGAGGGGGCAAAGGGAACGAGCAGTACTTC. It codes for CASSLEIRGGGKGNEQYF.

The V gene is TRBV12-3 or TRBV12-4, the J gene TRBJ2-1; D unclear. The CDR3 loop spans 15 amino acids. V gave up 4 bases and J gave up 0 bases, with 10 bases separating them. For the CDR3, the DNA is TGTGCCAGCAGTTATAGCCAAAGCTCCTACAATGAGCAGTTCTTC. Its translation is CASSYSQSSYNEQFF.